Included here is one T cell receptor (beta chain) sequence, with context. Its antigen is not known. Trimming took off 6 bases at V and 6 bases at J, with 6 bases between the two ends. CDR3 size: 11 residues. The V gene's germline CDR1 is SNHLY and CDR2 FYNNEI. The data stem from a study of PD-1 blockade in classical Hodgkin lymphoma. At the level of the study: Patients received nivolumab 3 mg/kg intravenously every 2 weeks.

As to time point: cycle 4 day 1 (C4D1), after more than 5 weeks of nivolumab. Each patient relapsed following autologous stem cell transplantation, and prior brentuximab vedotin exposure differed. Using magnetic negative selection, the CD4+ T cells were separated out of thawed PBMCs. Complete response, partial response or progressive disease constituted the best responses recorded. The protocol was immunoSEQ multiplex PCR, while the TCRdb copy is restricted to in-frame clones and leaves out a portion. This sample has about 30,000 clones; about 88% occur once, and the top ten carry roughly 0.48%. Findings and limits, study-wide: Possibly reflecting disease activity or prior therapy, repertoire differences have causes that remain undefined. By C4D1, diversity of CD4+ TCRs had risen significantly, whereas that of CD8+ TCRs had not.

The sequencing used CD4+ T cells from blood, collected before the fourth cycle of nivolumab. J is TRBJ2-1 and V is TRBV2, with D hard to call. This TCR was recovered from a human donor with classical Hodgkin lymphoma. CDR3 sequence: CASRALNEQFF. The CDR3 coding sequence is TGTGCCAGCAGGGCACTCAATGAGCAGTTCTTC.